This T cell receptor (beta chain) was identified in a study of cytomegalovirus exposure and HLA in healthy donors. The PCR made use of 60 Vbeta and 13 Jbeta primers. Sequencing was performed with immunoSEQ multiplex PCR; in TCRdb, only in-frame clones are kept and a portion is missing. The sample has more than 110,000 clones; the top ten hold less than 3%. The length of the CDR3 is 15 residues. CDR1 is SGHKS, CDR2 YYEKEE, per germline (reference sequence). V was pared by 4 bases and J by 4 bases, with 6 bases of the junction left unmatched. The sequenced sample was PBMCs. The chain has TRBV5-5 and TRBJ1-2, with TRBD1 matching 11 bases. The TCR comes from a man aged 35 to 55 in good health and CMV-seronegative. CDR3 in DNA: TGTGCCAGCAGCCGAGGGACAGGGGGTGGCTATGGCTACACCTTC. Protein: CASSRGTGGGYGYTF. Complete variable domain (other parts from reference TRBV5-5 and TRBJ1-2): DAGVTQSPTHLIKTRGQQVTLRCSPISGHKSVSWYQQVLGQGPQFIFQYYEKEERGRGNFPDRFSARQFPNYSSELNVNALLLGDSALYLCASSRGTGGGYGYTFGSGTRLTVV.